Following are 25 T cell receptor beta chains from one sample sequenced in a study of T cell responses to AZD1222 COVID-19 vaccine. Profiled with immunoSEQ multiplex PCR; TCRdb holds only in-frame clones, not every one. The table has about 140,000 clones, about 90% seen once; the top ten hold 1.3%. Sequenced here: peripheral blood, sampled on day 0 of AZD1222 vaccination. These receptors came from an adult in good health.

V is TRBV3-1 (or the pseudogene TRBV3-2) and J is TRBJ2-5; the match to TRBD2 covers 13 bases. The CDR3 spans 18 residues. The junction had 11 bases not matched to a gene; V was cut back by 3 bases and J by 4 bases. Germline V CDR1 and CDR2: LGHDT, YNNKEL (reference sequence). The CDR3 reads CASSHLLAGGPSRETQYF. The DNA of the CDR3 is TGTGCCAGCAGCCACCTACTAGCGGGAGGGCCCTCGAGAGAGACCCAGTACTTC.

J is TRBJ1-5 and V is TRBV19, with TRBD1 identical over 8 bases. The trim removed 5 bases at V and 4 bases at J, leaving 7 bases unmatched. The germline gives CDR1 LNHDA, CDR2 SQIVND (reference sequence). This CDR3 comprises 15 residues. Here the CDR3 reads CASSLEGQANQPQHF. CDR3 sequence (DNA): TGTGCCAGTAGTTTGGAGGGACAGGCAAATCAGCCCCAGCATTTT.

The chain carries TRBV4-3 and TRBJ1-4; 7 bases agree with TRBD1. J was trimmed by 6 bases and V by 4 bases; bases with no gene match: 5. The CDR3 has 14 residues. CDR1 LGHNA and CDR2 YSLEER come from the germline V gene. As DNA, the CDR3 is TGCGCCAGCAGCCCTCGAACAGGGGATGAAAAACTGTTTTTT. Protein sequence: CASSPRTGDEKLFF.

V usage is TRBV5-1 and J usage is TRBJ2-2; TRBD1 aligns across 8 bases. V was pared by 3 bases and J by 1 base, with 5 bases of the junction left unmatched. Per the germline V gene, CDR1 is SGHRS and CDR2 is YFSETQ. The CDR3 length is 16 residues. The DNA for the CDR3 is TGCGCCAGCAGCTCTGACAGGGGATTGAACACCGGGGAGCTGTTTTTT. Amino acids: CASSSDRGLNTGELFF.

The rearrangement joins TRBV30 to TRBJ1-4; D not certain. CDR3 length: 14 amino acids. Trimming stripped 2 bases from V and 7 bases from J, with 14 bases between. CDR1 is GTSNPN, CDR2 SVGIG, per germline (reference sequence). CDR3 bases: TGTGCCTGGAGTAGTACGGAGCCATCTGAAAAACTGTTTTTT. Its translation: CAWSSTEPSEKLFF.

This clone was observed a single time. This chain links TRBV11-2 with TRBJ2-7; no definite D call. Germline CDR1 SGHAT, CDR2 FQNNGV. V was cut by 0 bases and J by 6 bases, with 9 bases left in between. This CDR3 is 13 amino acids long. CDR3 amino acids: CASSLDRISEQYF. In DNA, the CDR3 is TGTGCCAGCAGCTTAGATCGGATTTCCGAGCAGTACTTC.

The chain carries TRBV7-9 and TRBJ2-3, with TRBD1 matching 8 bases. The CDR3 is made up of 15 amino acids. V trimming: 5 bases; J trimming: 2 bases; junction bases outside the gene matches: 6. The germline V gene encodes CDR1 SEHNR and CDR2 FQNEAQ (reference sequence). CDR3 amino acids: CASSGGTGYTDTQYF. In nucleotides, the CDR3 is TGTGCCAGCAGCGGAGGGACAGGTTACACAGATACGCAGTATTTT.

The CDR3 sequence: CASSFRLASGRAFF. As DNA, the CDR3 is TGTGCCAGCAGCTTTCGCCTCGCGTCAGGGAGAGCTTTCTTT. The chain recombines TRBV13 with TRBJ1-1; weak D call: TRBD1 (5 bases). V was clipped by 3 bases and J by 10 bases, with 18 bases between them. The CDR3 is 14 amino acids. Germline CDR1 is PRHDT and CDR2 is FYEKMQ (reference sequence).

This clone is a singleton in its sample. The chain joins TRBV24-1 to TRBJ2-5; D possibly uses TRBD1 or TRBD2 (5 bases each). The CDR3 runs 14 residues. Looked up from germline, CDR1 is KGHDR and CDR2 is SFDVKD. V dropped 0 bases and J dropped 2 bases, with 6 bases sitting between them. CDR3 amino acids: CATSDLGGQETQYF. Written as DNA, the CDR3 is TGTGCCACCAGTGATTTGGGGGGTCAAGAGACCCAGTACTTC.

The chain couples TRBV2 to TRBJ1-2; D gene ambiguous. Trimming shortened V by 7 bases and J by 0 bases, and 12 bases separated the two germline ends. The CDR3 is 14 amino acids. Germline CDR1 and CDR2: SNHLY and FYNNEI. CDR3 loop: CASMKGGANYGYTF. In DNA, the CDR3 is TGTGCCAGCATGAAGGGCGGAGCTAACTATGGCTACACCTTC.

The chain links TRBV7-9 to TRBJ2-6; no firm D call. CDR1 is SEHNR, CDR2 FQNEAQ, per germline (reference sequence). V lost 5 bases and J lost 2, with 7 bases in between. The CDR3 has 14 residues. Here the CDR3 DNA reads TGTGCCAGCAGCCTTTATCCTGGGGCCAACGTCCTGACTTTC. Translation gives CASSLYPGANVLTF.

This chain links TRBV7-8 with TRBJ2-7; D is ambiguous. Trimming cost V 7 bases and J 6 bases, with 10 bases left between them. This CDR3 contains 11 residues. Germline V gives CDR1 SGHVS, CDR2 FQNEAQ. The CDR3 sequence: CASIHGAEQYF. CDR3 in DNA: TGTGCCAGCATCCATGGAGCCGAGCAGTACTTC.

The CDR3 nucleotides read TGTGCCAGCAGCCTCGACAGTTTTTCTCCTGGAAACACCATATATTTT. It encodes CASSLDSFSPGNTIYF. V and J are TRBV13 and TRBJ1-3; D may be TRBD1 (5 bases). CDR3 length: 16 amino acids. Trimming cost V 5 bases and J 2 bases, with 16 bases left between them. Per the germline V gene, CDR1 is PRHDT and CDR2 is FYEKMQ (reference sequence). Using reference TRBV13 and TRBJ1-3 for the parts outside the CDR3, the full variable domain is AAGVIQSPRHLIKEKRETATLKCYPIPRHDTVYWYQQGPGQDPQFLISFYEKMQSDKGSIPDRFSAQQFSDYHSELNMSSLELGDSALYFCASSLDSFSPGNTIYFGEGSWLTVV.

V gene TRBV12-3 or TRBV12-4 combines with J gene TRBJ1-1; 11 bases line up with TRBD1. Trimming cost V 7 bases and J 7 bases; bases outside gene matches: 5. CDR3 length equals 13 residues. CDR3: CASTPGQGVEAFF. The CDR3 DNA follows: TGTGCCAGCACCCCGGGACAGGGGGTTGAAGCTTTCTTT.

The gene calls are TRBV27 and TRBJ2-5; no firm D call. This CDR3 has 15 amino acids. Trimming took off 7 bases at V and 2 bases at J, with 17 bases between the two ends. Germline CDR1 MNHEY, CDR2 SMNVEV (reference sequence). CDR3 nucleotides: TGTGCCAGCATCACACGCACACCTCCGCAAGAGACCCAGTACTTC. This translates into CASITRTPPQETQYF.

This clone was observed a few times. The V and J genes are TRBV6-4 and TRBJ2-7; D gene unclear. The CDR3 totals 13 residues. Germline loops: CDR1 MRHNA, CDR2 SNTAGT. The V end lost 9 bases, the J end lost 0 bases, and 12 bases lay between the germline ends. The CDR3 DNA is TGTGCCAGGGACGGCTCCAGCTCCTACGAGCAGTACTTC. It specifies CARDGSSSYEQYF.

The chain carries TRBV9 and TRBJ2-5, with 15 bases lining up with TRBD2. Germline V gives CDR1 SGDLS, CDR2 YYNGEE. The CDR3 contains 16 residues. Trimming at V came to 3 bases and at J to 5 bases, leaving 5 bases not matched to a gene. The CDR3 region is CASSAGLAGGFETQYF. For the CDR3, the DNA is TGTGCCAGCAGCGCTGGACTAGCGGGGGGGTTTGAGACCCAGTACTTC. Variable domain in full (rest from reference TRBV9 and TRBJ2-5): DSGVTQTPKHLITATGQRVTLRCSPRSGDLSVYWYQQSLDQGLQFLIQYYNGEERAKGNILERFSAQQFPDLHSELNLSSLELGDSALYFCASSAGLAGGFETQYFGPGTRLLVL.

This clone was counted once. This rearrangement joins TRBV11-2 to TRBJ1-1; 9 bases agree with TRBD1. The CDR3 runs to 13 residues. V dropped 6 bases and J dropped 4; count of bases not matched to a gene: 3. Germline V gene data show CDR1 as SGHAT and CDR2 as FQNNGV. The CDR3 loop reads CASRRTGATEAFF. For the CDR3, the DNA is TGTGCCAGCAGGCGGACAGGGGCCACTGAAGCTTTCTTT.

The gene calls are TRBV5-6 and TRBJ2-5; possibly TRBD2 for D (6 bases). The CDR3 has 14 residues. Germline lookup yields CDR1 SGHDT and CDR2 YYEEEE. Trimming shortened V by 4 bases and J by 5 bases, and 15 bases separated the two germline ends. CDR3 coding DNA: TGTGCCAGCAGCCCAAGGAGGGGCCCGGAGACCCAGTACTTC. Translating it yields CASSPRRGPETQYF.

V gene TRBV30 combines with J gene TRBJ1-2; TRBD1 aligns across 8 bases. This CDR3 region has 14 residues. From germline, CDR1 is GTSNPN and CDR2 SVGIG (reference sequence). The trim removed 4 bases at V and 1 base at J, leaving 5 bases unmatched. Written as DNA, the CDR3 is TGTGCCTGGACCCCAGGGGGCCTTAACTATGGCTACACCTTC. Its translation: CAWTPGGLNYGYTF. Full variable domain (outside the CDR3, taken from reference TRBV30 and TRBJ1-2): SQTIHQWPATLVQPVGSPLSLECTVEGTSNPNLYWYRQAAGRGLQLLFYSVGIGQISSEVPQNLSASRPQDRQFILSSKKLLLSDSGFYLCAWTPGGLNYGYTFGSGTRLTVV.

The chain uses TRBV27 and TRBJ2-5; 9 bases are a match to TRBD2. CDR3 size: 14 residues. Germline V gene lookup returns CDR1 MNHEY and CDR2 SMNVEV (reference sequence). V was clipped by 3 bases and J by 5 bases; unmatched bases: 4. CDR3 DNA sequence: TGTGCCAGCAGTTTTAGCGGGAGTGAGGAGACCCAGTACTTC. Translating gives CASSFSGSEETQYF.

The V and J genes are TRBV7-9 and TRBJ2-3; TRBD1 matches at 9 bases. CDR3 length: 16 residues. Germline CDR1 and CDR2: SEHNR and FQNEAQ (reference sequence). V was clipped by 5 bases and J by 6 bases; unmatched bases: 12. As DNA, the CDR3 is TGTGCCAGCAGCCCGAGATGGGACAGGGCGGAGGATACGCAGTATTTT. Translating it yields CASSPRWDRAEDTQYF.

The rearrangement joins TRBV29-1 to TRBJ2-1; no firm D call. V shed 2 bases and J shed 2 bases, with 4 bases lying between them. Looked up from germline, CDR1 is SQVTM and CDR2 is ANQGSEA. The CDR3 is 12 amino acids. CDR3 sequence: CSVERAYNEQFF. CDR3 DNA: TGCAGCGTTGAACGGGCCTACAATGAGCAGTTCTTC.

The chain carries TRBV29-1 and TRBJ2-3; D is unclear. Germline lookup yields CDR1 SQVTM and CDR2 ANQGSEA. This CDR3 contains 15 residues. V was shortened by 3 bases and J by 1 base, with 14 bases between the two germline ends. The chain's CDR3 is CSVEGKPEGTDTQYF. As DNA, the CDR3 is TGCAGCGTTGAGGGCAAGCCCGAGGGCACAGATACGCAGTATTTT.

This clone was observed once. This chain connects TRBV19 to TRBJ2-1; D is possibly TRBD1 (5 bases). CDR3 length: 13 residues. Germline values: CDR1 LNHDA, CDR2 SQIVND (reference sequence). The ends were cut back, 4 bases at V and 4 bases at J, with 8 bases in the middle. CDR3 region: CASSTQVYNEQFF. The CDR3 DNA sequence: TGTGCCAGTAGTACACAGGTATACAATGAGCAGTTCTTC.